Listed below are T cell receptor beta chains from one sample, sequenced in a study of blood T cell repertoires in COVID-19. Data came from immunoSEQ multiplex PCR; TCRdb stores just in-frame clones and leaves some out. Of roughly 180,000 clones detected, more than 65% appear once; the ten largest clones hold around 8.1%. Sequenced input: peripheral blood. Receptors originate from a woman aged 60-75 years with COVID-19, enrolled during active disease. Both conserved end residues are part of each CDR3. A D gene is named only where the DNA matches it firmly. Size values are once, few and many counts, or a class for expanded clones, and some rows have none.

D gene,clone size,V gene,J gene,CDR3 protein,CDR3 DNA
TRBD1,few,TRBV6-5,TRBJ1-2,CASSADRGSGYTF,TGTGCCAGCAGCGCCGACAGGGGAAGCGGCTACACCTTC
-,few,TRBV7-2,TRBJ2-5,CASSFAETQYF,TGTGCCAGCAGCTTTGCGGAGACCCAGTACTTC
TRBD2,-,TRBV11-2,TRBJ2-1,CASSLAGRASSSYNEQFF,TGTGCCAGCAGCTTAGCCGGGAGGGCTTCGAGCTCCTACAATGAGCAGTTCTTC
-,-,TRBV6-4,TRBJ1-1,CASRDSLNTEAFF,TGTGCCAGCAGGGACAGCTTGAACACTGAAGCTTTCTTT
-,-,TRBV30,TRBJ2-2,CAWSGLSGGELFF,TGTGCCTGGAGTGGACTCTCGGGCGGGGAGCTGTTTTTT
TRBD1,-,TRBV30,TRBJ1-1,CAWNPRGTSTEAFF,TGTGCCTGGAACCCCAGGGGGACGAGCACTGAAGCTTTCTTT
-,-,TRBV5-6,TRBJ2-6,CASSWDIINSGANVLTF,TGTGCCAGCAGCTGGGACATAATAAACTCTGGGGCCAACGTCCTGACTTTC
TRBD1,-,TRBV20-1,TRBJ1-1,CSVDRGTEAFF,TGCAGTGTCGACAGGGGAACTGAAGCTTTCTTT
-,-,TRBV5-1,TRBJ1-2,CASKSEPITNYGYTF,TGCGCCAGCAAGAGCGAACCAATAACTAACTATGGCTACACCTTC
TRBD1,-,TRBV19,TRBJ2-1,CASSRQGALGGDPNEQFF,TGTGCCAGTAGTCGACAGGGGGCGTTAGGGGGCGATCCCAATGAGCAGTTCTTC
TRBD1,-,TRBV6-5,TRBJ2-1,CASIPTGTDNEQFF,TGTGCCAGCATCCCGACAGGGACCGACAATGAGCAGTTCTTC
TRBD2,-,TRBV29-1,TRBJ2-1,CSGAASGVSGNEQFF,TGCAGCGGGGCCGCTAGCGGGGTTTCGGGGAATGAGCAGTTCTTC
TRBD1,-,TRBV5-4,TRBJ2-2,CASSLNRGPPGELFF,TGTGCCAGCAGCTTGAACAGGGGACCACCCGGGGAGCTGTTTTTT
TRBD1,-,TRBV9,TRBJ1-2,CASSVARDRASGYTF,TGTGCCAGCAGCGTAGCTCGGGACAGGGCCTCTGGCTACACCTTC
-,-,TRBV9,TRBJ2-1,CASSGSSASSYNEQFF,TGTGCCAGCAGCGGTTCTAGCGCGAGCTCCTACAATGAGCAGTTCTTC
-,-,TRBV28,TRBJ2-1,CASSLARTPPAEQFF,TGTGCCAGCAGTTTGGCCCGGACTCCTCCGGCTGAGCAGTTCTTC
-,-,TRBV15,TRBJ1-1,CATSRGRGANTEAFF,TGTGCCACCAGCAGAGGGAGGGGCGCGAACACTGAAGCTTTCTTT
-,-,TRBV5-5,TRBJ1-1,CASSLAPGMNTEAFF,TGTGCCAGCAGCTTGGCCCCAGGCATGAACACTGAAGCTTTCTTT
TRBD1,-,TRBV6-2/TRBV6-3,TRBJ1-6,CASSPGTGVSPLHF,TGTGCCAGCAGCCCCGGGACAGGAGTCTCACCCCTCCACTTT
TRBD1,-,TRBV10-3,TRBJ2-1,CAISEINRDSSYNEQFF,TGTGCCATCAGTGAGATAAACCGGGACAGTTCCTACAATGAGCAGTTCTTC
-,-,TRBV5-3,TRBJ2-7,CARSLLVGEPSYEQYF,TGTGCCAGAAGCTTGTTGGTCGGGGAGCCTAGCTACGAGCAGTACTTC
-,-,TRBV19,TRBJ1-2,CASSLQGNGYTF,TGTGCCAGTAGTCTCCAGGGGAATGGCTACACCTTC
-,few,TRBV7-6,TRBJ1-3,CASSSGQTGNTIYF,TGTGCCAGCAGCTCCGGACAAACTGGAAACACCATATATTTT
-,-,TRBV11-2,TRBJ1-1,CASSSNFVMNTEAFF,TGTGCCAGCAGTAGTAATTTTGTGATGAACACTGAAGCTTTCTTT
-,few,TRBV14,TRBJ1-1,CASSQARTENTEAFF,TGTGCCAGCAGCCAAGCAAGGACAGAGAACACTGAAGCTTTCTTT
-,-,TRBV18,TRBJ2-7,CASSNREGGEQYF,TGTGCCAGCTCTAACAGGGAAGGGGGCGAGCAGTACTTC
-,-,TRBV12-3/TRBV12-4,TRBJ2-2,CASRDTNTGELFF,TGTGCCAGCAGGGACACGAACACCGGGGAGCTGTTTTTT
-,-,TRBV20-1,TRBJ1-2,CSAPDSYGYTF,TGCAGTGCGCCGGACAGCTATGGCTACACCTTC
TRBD1,-,TRBV14,TRBJ2-2,CASSHLILRDRGPGELFF,TGTGCCAGCAGCCACCTTATACTCCGAGACAGGGGGCCCGGGGAGCTGTTTTTT
-,-,TRBV29-1,TRBJ2-5,CSVEAGRAETQYF,TGCAGCGTTGAAGCGGGCAGGGCTGAGACCCAGTACTTC
TRBD1,few,TRBV4-3,TRBJ1-1,CASSQADRVAPNTEAFF,TGCGCCAGCAGCCAGGCGGACAGGGTTGCTCCGAACACTGAAGCTTTCTTT
-,-,TRBV9,TRBJ2-1,CASSLDISSYNEQFF,TGTGCCAGCAGCCTGGACATTAGCTCCTACAATGAGCAGTTCTTC
TRBD2,-,TRBV20-1,TRBJ2-2,CSASLGRPNTGELFF,TGCAGTGCTAGTCTCGGGAGGCCGAACACCGGGGAGCTGTTTTTT
-,-,TRBV5-1,TRBJ1-3,CASSPQAGGNTIYF,TGCGCCAGCAGCCCCCAGGCAGGTGGAAACACCATATATTTT
-,-,TRBV3-1/TRBV3-2,TRBJ2-7,CASSQEVAHYEQYF,TGTGCCAGCAGCCAAGAAGTGGCACACTACGAGCAGTACTTC
TRBD2,once,TRBV7-3,TRBJ2-1,CASSMSSGSPNEQFF,TGTGCCAGCAGCATGTCTAGCGGAAGCCCCAATGAGCAGTTCTTC
-,few,TRBV15,TRBJ2-7,CATSRGWGESTEQYF,TGTGCCACCAGCAGAGGGTGGGGGGAGTCGACCGAGCAGTACTTC
TRBD2,-,TRBV5-1,TRBJ2-2,CASSLGLASTGELFF,TGCGCCAGCAGCTTAGGACTAGCATCCACCGGGGAGCTGTTTTTT